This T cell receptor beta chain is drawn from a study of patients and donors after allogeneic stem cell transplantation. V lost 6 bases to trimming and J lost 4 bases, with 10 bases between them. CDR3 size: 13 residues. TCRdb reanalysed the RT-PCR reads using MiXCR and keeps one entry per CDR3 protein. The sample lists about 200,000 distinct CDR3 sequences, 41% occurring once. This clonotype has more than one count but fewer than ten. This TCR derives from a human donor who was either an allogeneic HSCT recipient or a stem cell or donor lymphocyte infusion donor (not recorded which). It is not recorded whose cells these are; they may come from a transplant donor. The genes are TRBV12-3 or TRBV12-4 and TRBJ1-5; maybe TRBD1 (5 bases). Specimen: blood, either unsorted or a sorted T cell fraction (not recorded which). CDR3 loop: CASRGPGNQPQHF. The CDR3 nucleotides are TGTGCCAGCAGAGGACCAGGGAATCAGCCCCAGCATTTT.